This T cell receptor beta chain was documented in a study of blood T cells in healthy people across ages. J lost 5 bases, V lost 4 bases, and 7 bases had no gene match. Germline loops: CDR1 SGHRS, CDR2 YFSETQ. This CDR3 is 14 amino acids long. PCR was performed a second time for about 6 to 11 cycles using a sample-barcoded 5' primer and a J-beta primer mix. TCRdb processed the 5' RACE reads anew with MiXCR; each CDR3 protein has one entry. The table has 600,000 to 1,000,000 distinct CDR3 sequences, roughly 60% seen once. Donor samples were obtained from healthy Caucasian individuals from Russia, aged 6 to 90.

The origin of this receptor is a man aged 30-40 years in good health. The sample comprised blood. This chain uses TRBV5-1 with TRBJ2-7, with 9 bases lining up with TRBD1. The CDR3 DNA is TGCGCCAGCAGCCTCCGGACAGGGGTGGACGAGCAGTACTTC. This translates into CASSLRTGVDEQYF.